Here is one TCR beta chain with its context. The sample originates from a study of CD8+CD57+ T cells in acquired aplastic anemia. Germline CDR1 DFQATT, CDR2 SNEGSKA (reference sequence). V shed 0 bases and J 0 bases; nucleotides not matched to a gene: 4. CDR3 length equals 16 residues. Investigators profiled TCR beta VDJ and CDR3 from genomic DNA template. TCRdb used MiXCR to reprocess the reads, holding one entry per CDR3 protein. The data show tens of thousands of distinct CDR3 sequences, with around three quarters seen just once and roughly 22% held by the top ten. The TCR was taken from a human donor in good health, serving as a control. This chain connects TRBV20-1 to TRBJ2-3; TRBD2 aligns across 9 bases. The sequenced sample was sorted CD4+, CD8+, or CD8+CD57+ T cells (not recorded which) from PBMCs. The CDR3 protein is CSARDRLAVSTDTQYF. The CDR3 region has the DNA TGCAGTGCTAGAGATAGACTAGCGGTTAGCACAGATACGCAGTATTTT.